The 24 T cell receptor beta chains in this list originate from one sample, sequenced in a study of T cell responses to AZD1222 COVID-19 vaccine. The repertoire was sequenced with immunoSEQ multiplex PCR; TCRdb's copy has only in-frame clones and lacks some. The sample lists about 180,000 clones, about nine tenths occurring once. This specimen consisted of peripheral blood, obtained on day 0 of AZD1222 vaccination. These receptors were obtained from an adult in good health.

The CDR3 protein is CASSNGVSPLHF. The CDR3 coding sequence is TGTGCCAGCAGTAATGGAGTCTCACCCCTCCACTTT. This chain connects TRBV6-5 to TRBJ1-6; D is undetermined. The CDR3 extends over 12 amino acids. V lost 5 bases and J lost 10, with 9 bases in between. Germline assignment: CDR1 MNHEY and CDR2 SVGAGI.

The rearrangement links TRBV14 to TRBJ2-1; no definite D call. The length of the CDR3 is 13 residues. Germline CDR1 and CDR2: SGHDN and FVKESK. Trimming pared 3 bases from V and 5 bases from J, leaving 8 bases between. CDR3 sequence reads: CASSHGPHNEQFF. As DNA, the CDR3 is TGTGCCAGCAGCCATGGACCCCACAATGAGCAGTTCTTC.

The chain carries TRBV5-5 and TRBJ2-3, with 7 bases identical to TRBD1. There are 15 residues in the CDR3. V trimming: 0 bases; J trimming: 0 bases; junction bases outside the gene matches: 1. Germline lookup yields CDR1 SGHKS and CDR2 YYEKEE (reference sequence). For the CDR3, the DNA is TGTGCCAGCAGCTTGGGGGACAGAAGCACAGATACGCAGTATTTT. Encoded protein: CASSLGDRSTDTQYF.

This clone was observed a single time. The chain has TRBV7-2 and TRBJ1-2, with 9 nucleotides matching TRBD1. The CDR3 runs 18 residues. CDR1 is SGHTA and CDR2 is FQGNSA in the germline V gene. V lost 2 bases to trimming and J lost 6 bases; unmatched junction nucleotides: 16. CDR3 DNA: TGTGCCAGCAGCTTATCCTCGGGACAGGGCACCACCACCCATGGCTACACCTTC. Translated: CASSLSSGQGTTTHGYTF.

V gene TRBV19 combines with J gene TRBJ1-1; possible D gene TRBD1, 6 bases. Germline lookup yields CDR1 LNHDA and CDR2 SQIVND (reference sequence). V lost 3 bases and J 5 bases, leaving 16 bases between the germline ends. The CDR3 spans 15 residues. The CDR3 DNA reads TGTGCCAGTAGTATTCTGGGGGCCTTAGGAACTGAAGCTTTCTTT. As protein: CASSILGALGTEAFF.

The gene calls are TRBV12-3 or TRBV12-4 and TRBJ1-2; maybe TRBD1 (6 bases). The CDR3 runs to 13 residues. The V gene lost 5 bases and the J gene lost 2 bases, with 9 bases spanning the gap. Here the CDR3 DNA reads TGTGCCAGCAGTCCCAGGGGCAACTATGGCTACACCTTC. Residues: CASSPRGNYGYTF.

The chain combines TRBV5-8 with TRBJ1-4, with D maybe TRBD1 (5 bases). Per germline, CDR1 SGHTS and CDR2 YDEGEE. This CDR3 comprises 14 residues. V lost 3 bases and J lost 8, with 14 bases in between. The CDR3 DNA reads TGTGCCAGCAGCTCCGGGACGCCGAGGGAAAAACTGTTTTTT. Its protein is CASSSGTPREKLFF.

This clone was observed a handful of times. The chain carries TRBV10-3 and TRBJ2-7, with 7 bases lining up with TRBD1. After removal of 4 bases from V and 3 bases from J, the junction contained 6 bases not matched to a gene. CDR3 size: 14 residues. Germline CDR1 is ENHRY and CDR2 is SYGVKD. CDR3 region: CAISAGTDGYEQYF. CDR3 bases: TGTGCCATCAGTGCCGGGACAGATGGCTACGAGCAGTACTTC.

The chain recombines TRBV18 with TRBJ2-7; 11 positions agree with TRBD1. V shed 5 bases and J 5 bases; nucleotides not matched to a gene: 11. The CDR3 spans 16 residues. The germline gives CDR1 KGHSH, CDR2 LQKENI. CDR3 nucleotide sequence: TGTGCCAGCTCAGGAATGGCGGGACAGGGGGGACACGAGCAGTACTTC. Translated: CASSGMAGQGGHEQYF.

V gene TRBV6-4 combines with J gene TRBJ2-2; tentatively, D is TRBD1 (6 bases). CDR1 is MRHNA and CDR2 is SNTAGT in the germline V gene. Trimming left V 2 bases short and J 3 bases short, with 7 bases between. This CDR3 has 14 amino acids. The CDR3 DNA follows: TGTGCCAGCAGTGACCACAGGGACACCGGGGAGCTGTTTTTT. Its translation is CASSDHRDTGELFF.

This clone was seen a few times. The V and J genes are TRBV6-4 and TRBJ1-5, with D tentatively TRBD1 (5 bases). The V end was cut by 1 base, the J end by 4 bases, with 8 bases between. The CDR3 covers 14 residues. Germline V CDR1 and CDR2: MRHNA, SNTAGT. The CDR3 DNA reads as TGTGCCAGCAGTGACTGGCCAGGGAATCAGCCCCAGCATTTT. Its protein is CASSDWPGNQPQHF.

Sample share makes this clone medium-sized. As DNA, the CDR3 is TGTGCCAGCAGTTACTCCTACAGCCTAGCTAACTATGGCTACACCTTC. Translation gives CASSYSYSLANYGYTF. The chain carries TRBV6-2 or TRBV6-3 and TRBJ1-2; D is ambiguous. The CDR3 sequence is 16 residues long. Trimming stripped 0 bases from V and 0 bases from J, with 11 bases between. CDR1 is MNHEY and CDR2 is SVGEGT in the germline V gene.

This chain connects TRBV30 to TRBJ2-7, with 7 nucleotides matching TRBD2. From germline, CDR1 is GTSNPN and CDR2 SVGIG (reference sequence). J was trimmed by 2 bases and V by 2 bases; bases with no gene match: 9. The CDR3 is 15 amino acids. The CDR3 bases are TGTGCCTGGAGTAGAGGGAGGGCGCCCGCCTACGAGCAGTACTTC. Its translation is CAWSRGRAPAYEQYF.

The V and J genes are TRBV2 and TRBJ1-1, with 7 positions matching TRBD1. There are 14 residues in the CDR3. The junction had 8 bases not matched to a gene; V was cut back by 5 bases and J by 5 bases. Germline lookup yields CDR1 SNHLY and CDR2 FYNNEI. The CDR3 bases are TGTGCCAGCAGTCTCGAACAGGGGCGTACTGAAGCTTTCTTT. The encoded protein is CASSLEQGRTEAFF.

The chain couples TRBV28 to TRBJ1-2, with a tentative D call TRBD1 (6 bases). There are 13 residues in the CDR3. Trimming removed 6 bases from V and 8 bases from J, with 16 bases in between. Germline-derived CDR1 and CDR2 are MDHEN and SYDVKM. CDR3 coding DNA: TGTGCCAGCAGCCCCAAGGGGGTAGGCGGCTACACCTTC. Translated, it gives CASSPKGVGGYTF.

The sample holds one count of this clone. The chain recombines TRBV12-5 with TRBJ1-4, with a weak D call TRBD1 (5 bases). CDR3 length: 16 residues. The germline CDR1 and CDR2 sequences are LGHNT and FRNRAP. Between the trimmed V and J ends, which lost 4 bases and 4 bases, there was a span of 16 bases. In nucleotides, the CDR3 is TGTGCTAGTGGTTCCCTTGGGGCGGGCCATAATGAAAAACTGTTTTTT. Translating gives CASGSLGAGHNEKLFF.

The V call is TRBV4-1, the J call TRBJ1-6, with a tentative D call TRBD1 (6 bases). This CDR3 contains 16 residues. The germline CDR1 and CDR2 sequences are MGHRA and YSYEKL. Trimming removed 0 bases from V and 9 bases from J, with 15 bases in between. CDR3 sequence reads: CASSQEGGAGGSPLHF. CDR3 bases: TGCGCCAGCAGCCAAGAAGGGGGAGCCGGAGGTTCACCCCTCCACTTT.

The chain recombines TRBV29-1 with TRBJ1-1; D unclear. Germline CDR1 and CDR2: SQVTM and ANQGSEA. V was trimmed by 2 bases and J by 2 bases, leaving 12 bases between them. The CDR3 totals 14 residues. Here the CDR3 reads CSVERMAANTEAFF. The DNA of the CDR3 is TGCAGCGTTGAAAGGATGGCAGCCAACACTGAAGCTTTCTTT.

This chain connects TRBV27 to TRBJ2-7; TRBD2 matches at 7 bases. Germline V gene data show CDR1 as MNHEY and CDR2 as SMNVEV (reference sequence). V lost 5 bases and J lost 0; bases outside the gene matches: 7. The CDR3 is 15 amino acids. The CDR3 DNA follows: TGTGCCAGCAGTGAGTTTGGCGGGAGCTCCTACGAGCAGTACTTC. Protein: CASSEFGGSSYEQYF.

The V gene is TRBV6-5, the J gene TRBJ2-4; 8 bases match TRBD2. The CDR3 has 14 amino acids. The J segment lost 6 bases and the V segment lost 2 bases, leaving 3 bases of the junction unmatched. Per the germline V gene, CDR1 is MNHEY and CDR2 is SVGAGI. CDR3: CASSYERGRNIQYF. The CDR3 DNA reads TGTGCCAGCAGTTACGAGCGGGGGCGAAACATTCAGTACTTC.

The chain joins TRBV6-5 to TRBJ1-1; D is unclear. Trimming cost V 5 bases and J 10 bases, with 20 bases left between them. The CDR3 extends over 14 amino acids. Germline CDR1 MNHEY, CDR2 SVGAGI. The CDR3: CASSPLPQGQLAFF. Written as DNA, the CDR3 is TGTGCCAGCAGTCCCCTCCCGCAAGGGCAGTTAGCTTTCTTT.

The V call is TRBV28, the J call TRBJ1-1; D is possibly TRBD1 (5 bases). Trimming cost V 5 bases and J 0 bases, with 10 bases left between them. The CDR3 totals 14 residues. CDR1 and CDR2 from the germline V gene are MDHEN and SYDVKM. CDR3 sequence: CASSPGTVNTEAFF. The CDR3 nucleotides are TGTGCCAGCAGTCCCGGGACTGTGAACACTGAAGCTTTCTTT.

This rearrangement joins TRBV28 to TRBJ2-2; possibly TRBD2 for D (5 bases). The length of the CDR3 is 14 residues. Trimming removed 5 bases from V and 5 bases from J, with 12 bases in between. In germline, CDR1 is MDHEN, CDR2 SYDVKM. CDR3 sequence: CASSTRTGTGELFF. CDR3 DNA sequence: TGTGCCAGCAGTACTCGGACTGGGACCGGGGAGCTGTTTTTT.

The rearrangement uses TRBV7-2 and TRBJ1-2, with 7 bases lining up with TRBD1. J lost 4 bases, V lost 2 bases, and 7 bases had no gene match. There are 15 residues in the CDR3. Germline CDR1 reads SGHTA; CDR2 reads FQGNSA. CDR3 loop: CASSLSWDSSYGYTF. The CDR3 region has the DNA TGTGCCAGCAGCTTAAGTTGGGACAGCTCCTATGGCTACACCTTC.